One and the same sample provided the 13 T cell receptor beta chains below, sequenced in a study of T cell responses to AZD1222 COVID-19 vaccine. The method was immunoSEQ multiplex PCR; TCRdb's version includes in-frame clones alone and lacks a portion of them. The data hold roughly 150,000 clones, with 80% to 95% observed a single time. The sample consisted of peripheral blood, taken on day 0 of AZD1222 vaccination. Source of these receptors: an adult in good health.

This chain joins TRBV4-3 and TRBJ2-3; TRBD2 matches 8 bases. With V trimmed by 4 bases and J by 2 bases, 5 bases remained unmatched. The CDR3 length is 15 residues. Germline V gene lookup returns CDR1 LGHNA and CDR2 YSLEER. This CDR3 reads CASSRSGTLTDTQYF. Here the CDR3 DNA reads TGCGCCAGCAGCCGTAGCGGGACTCTCACAGATACGCAGTATTTT.

The chain recombines TRBV2 with TRBJ2-5; TRBD2 matches at 7 bases. The CDR3 totals 12 residues. V dropped 8 bases and J dropped 10; count of bases not matched to a gene: 10. Germline V CDR1 and CDR2: SNHLY, FYNNEI. CDR3 sequence (DNA): TGTGCCAGCGGGACCTGGACTAGGGACCAGTACTTC. As protein: CASGTWTRDQYF.

V and J are TRBV4-3 and TRBJ1-2, with 10 positions matching TRBD1. The CDR3 contains 15 residues. Germline V gene data show CDR1 as LGHNA and CDR2 as YSLEER. J was trimmed by 6 bases and V by 0 bases; bases with no gene match: 4. The CDR3, as DNA: TGCGCCAGCAGCCAAGATCGACAGGGGGCCCATGGCTACACCTTC. This encodes CASSQDRQGAHGYTF.

This clone occurred once. CDR3 residues: CAWDPTDHYGYTF. In nucleotides, the CDR3 is TGTGCCTGGGACCCCACAGACCACTATGGCTACACCTTC. The chain carries TRBV30 and TRBJ1-2, with D unclear. The CDR3 runs 13 residues. Germline V lookup: CDR1 GTSNPN, CDR2 SVGIG (reference sequence). Trimming stripped 5 bases from V and 3 bases from J, with 13 bases between.

The chain employs TRBV5-6 and TRBJ2-1; tentatively, D is TRBD1 or TRBD2 (6 bases each). Germline values: CDR1 SGHDT, CDR2 YYEEEE. The CDR3 contains 13 residues. V lost 6 bases and J lost 7, with 14 bases in between. The CDR3 DNA follows: TGTGCCAGCATGGGGGGCCCGGGGAATGAGCAGTTCTTC. It translates to CASMGGPGNEQFF.

The chain combines TRBV29-1 with TRBJ1-1; D uncertain. V gave up 3 bases and J gave up 5 bases, with 10 bases separating them. CDR3 size: 12 residues. CDR1 and CDR2 from the germline V gene are SQVTM and ANQGSEA. The CDR3 region has the DNA TGCAGCGTTGATACCTCGAGGACTGAAGCTTTCTTT. This gives the protein CSVDTSRTEAFF.

The chain carries TRBV28 and TRBJ2-5, with a possible D match to TRBD1 (6 bases). The CDR3 runs 15 residues. V was pared by 11 bases and J by 1 base, with 20 bases between. Looked up from germline, CDR1 is MDHEN and CDR2 is SYDVKM. CDR3 sequence: CAASVSGAPQETQYF. CDR3 bases: TGTGCCGCATCCGTATCAGGGGCTCCCCAAGAGACCCAGTACTTC. The whole variable domain, remainder taken from reference TRBV28 and TRBJ2-5, is DVKVTQSSRYLVKRTGEKVFLECVQDMDHENMFWYRQDPGLGLRLIYFSYDVKMKEKGDIPEGYSVSREKKERFSLILESASTNQTSMYLCAASVSGAPQETQYFGPGTRLLVL.

This chain links TRBV19 with TRBJ2-7; no clear D gene. From germline, CDR1 is LNHDA and CDR2 SQIVND (reference sequence). V was shortened by 5 bases and J by 0 bases, with 11 bases between the two germline ends. CDR3 size: 14 residues. CDR3 DNA: TGTGCCAGTAGTTCCCGTCCCGGCTCCTACGAGCAGTACTTC. This encodes CASSSRPGSYEQYF.

The chain joins TRBV6-5 to TRBJ2-1; D unclear. V was trimmed by 0 bases and J by 0 bases, leaving 6 bases between them. CDR3 length: 15 amino acids. Germline assignment: CDR1 MNHEY and CDR2 SVGAGI. The chain's CDR3 is CASSYSAVSYNEQFF. The DNA of the CDR3 is TGTGCCAGCAGTTACTCGGCCGTCTCCTACAATGAGCAGTTCTTC.

For this clone: This same CDR3 is encoded by further DNA sequences in the sample. This chain connects TRBV5-4 to TRBJ2-3, with 7 bases matching TRBD1. The CDR3 extends over 14 amino acids. After removal of 4 bases from V and 2 bases from J, the junction contained 4 bases not matched to a gene. Germline assignment: CDR1 SGHNT and CDR2 YYREEE (reference sequence). CDR3 in DNA: TGTGCCAGCAGCCTGGACAGGTACACAGATACGCAGTATTTT. It codes for CASSLDRYTDTQYF. Drawing the rest from reference TRBV5-4 and TRBJ2-3, the complete variable domain is ETGVTQSPTHLIKTRGQQVTLRCSSQSGHNTVSWYQQALGQGPQFIFQYYREEENGRGNFPPRFSGLQFPNYSSELNVNALELDDSALYLCASSLDRYTDTQYFGPGTRLTVL.

This sequence joins TRBV9 and TRBJ2-3; TRBD2 aligns across 13 bases. Germline V gene data show CDR1 as SGDLS and CDR2 as YYNGEE. The CDR3 is made up of 16 amino acids. V dropped 4 bases and J dropped 1; count of bases not matched to a gene: 3. This chain's CDR3 is CASSLGLAGGTDTQYF. CDR3 sequence (DNA): TGTGCCAGCAGCCTTGGACTAGCGGGGGGCACAGATACGCAGTATTTT.

The V call is TRBV30, the J call TRBJ1-1; no clear D. The CDR3 length is 12 residues. Germline V gene data show CDR1 as GTSNPN and CDR2 as SVGIG (reference sequence). V lost 0 bases, J lost 5 bases, and 7 bases lay in between. DNA of the CDR3: TGTGCCTGGAGTGTAGGATGGACTGAAGCTTTCTTT. Translation gives CAWSVGWTEAFF.

The chain is built from TRBV7-9 and TRBJ1-4, with D uncertain. Trimming took off 0 bases at V and 8 bases at J, with 10 bases between the two ends. The CDR3 covers 14 residues. Germline CDR1 SEHNR, CDR2 FQNEAQ (reference sequence). This CDR3 reads CASSLAGGYEKLFF. The DNA for the CDR3 is TGTGCCAGCAGCTTAGCAGGTGGATACGAAAAACTGTTTTTT.